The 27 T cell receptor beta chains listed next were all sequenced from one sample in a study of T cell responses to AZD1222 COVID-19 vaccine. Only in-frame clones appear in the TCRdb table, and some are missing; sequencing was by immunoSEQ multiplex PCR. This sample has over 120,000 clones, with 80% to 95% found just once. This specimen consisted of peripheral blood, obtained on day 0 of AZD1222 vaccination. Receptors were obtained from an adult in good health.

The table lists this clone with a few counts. As DNA, the CDR3 is TGTGCCAGCAGTCGGGGGTTTAGCTATGGCTACACCTTC. Translation gives CASSRGFSYGYTF. The J gene is TRBJ1-2, the V gene TRBV28, with D perhaps TRBD1 (5 bases). CDR3 length: 13 residues. Trimming cost V 5 bases and J 4 bases, with 11 bases left between them. Germline loops: CDR1 MDHEN, CDR2 SYDVKM.

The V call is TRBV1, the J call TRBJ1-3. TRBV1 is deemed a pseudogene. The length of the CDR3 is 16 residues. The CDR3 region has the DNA TGCACCAGCAGCCAAGATCCGGCCTCTTCTGGAAACACCATATATTTT. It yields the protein CTSSQDPASSGNTIYF.

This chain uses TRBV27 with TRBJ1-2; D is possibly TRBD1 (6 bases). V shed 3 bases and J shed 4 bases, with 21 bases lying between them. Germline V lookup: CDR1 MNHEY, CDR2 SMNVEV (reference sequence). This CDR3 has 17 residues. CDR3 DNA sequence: TGTGCCAGCAGTTTCGGCCAGGGGACCGGGGGGCGCTATGGCTACACCTTC. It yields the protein CASSFGQGTGGRYGYTF.

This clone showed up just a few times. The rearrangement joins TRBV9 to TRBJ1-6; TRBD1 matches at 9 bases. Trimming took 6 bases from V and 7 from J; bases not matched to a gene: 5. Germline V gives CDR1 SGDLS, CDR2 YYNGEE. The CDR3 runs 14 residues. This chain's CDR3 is CASNIGTGNSPLHF. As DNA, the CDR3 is TGTGCCAGCAACATCGGGACAGGGAATTCACCCCTCCACTTT.

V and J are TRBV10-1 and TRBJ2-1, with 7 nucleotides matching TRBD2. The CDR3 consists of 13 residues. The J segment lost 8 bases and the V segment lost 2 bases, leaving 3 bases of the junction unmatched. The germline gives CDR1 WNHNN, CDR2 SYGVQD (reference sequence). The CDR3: CASSETSVDEQFF. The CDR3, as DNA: TGCGCCAGCAGTGAGACTAGCGTGGATGAGCAGTTCTTC.

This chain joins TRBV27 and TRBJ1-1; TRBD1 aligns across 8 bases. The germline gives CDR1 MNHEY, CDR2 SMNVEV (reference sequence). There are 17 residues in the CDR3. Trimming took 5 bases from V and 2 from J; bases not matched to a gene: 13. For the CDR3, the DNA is TGTGCCAGCAGTCAACGTGGGACAGGACGTACTAACACTGAAGCTTTCTTT. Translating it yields CASSQRGTGRTNTEAFF.

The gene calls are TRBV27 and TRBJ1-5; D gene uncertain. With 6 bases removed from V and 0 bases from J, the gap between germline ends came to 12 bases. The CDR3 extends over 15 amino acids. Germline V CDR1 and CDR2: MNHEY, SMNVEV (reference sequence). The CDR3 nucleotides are TGTGCCAGCAGCGGGAGTCCTTATAGCAATCAGCCCCAGCATTTT. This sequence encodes CASSGSPYSNQPQHF.

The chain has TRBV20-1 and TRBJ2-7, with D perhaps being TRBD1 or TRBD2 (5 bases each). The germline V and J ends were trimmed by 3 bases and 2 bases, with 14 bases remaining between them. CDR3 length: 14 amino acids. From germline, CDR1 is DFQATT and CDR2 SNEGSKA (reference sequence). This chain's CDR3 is CSASGAGRAYEQYF. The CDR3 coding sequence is TGCAGTGCTAGTGGGGCGGGCAGAGCCTACGAGCAGTACTTC.

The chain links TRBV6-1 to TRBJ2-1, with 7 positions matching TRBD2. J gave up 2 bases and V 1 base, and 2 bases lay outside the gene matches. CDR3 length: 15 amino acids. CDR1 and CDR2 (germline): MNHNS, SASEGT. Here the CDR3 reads CASSEGLAAYNEQFF. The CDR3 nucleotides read TGTGCCAGCAGTGAAGGGCTAGCGGCCTACAATGAGCAGTTCTTC.

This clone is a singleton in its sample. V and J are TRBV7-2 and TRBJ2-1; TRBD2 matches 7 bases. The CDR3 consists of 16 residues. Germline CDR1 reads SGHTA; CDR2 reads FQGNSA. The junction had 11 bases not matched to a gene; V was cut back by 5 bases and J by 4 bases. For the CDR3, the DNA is TGTGCCAGCAGCGGGTATCTAGCGGAAATTTACAATGAGCAGTTCTTC. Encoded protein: CASSGYLAEIYNEQFF.

The CDR3, as DNA: TGCAGCGTTGCTGTGGGGGAGACCCAGTACTTC. Its protein is CSVAVGETQYF. The V gene is TRBV29-1, the J gene TRBJ2-5, with D hard to call. V was shortened by 4 bases and J by 5 bases, with 8 bases between the two germline ends. This CDR3 contains 11 residues. Germline V gene sequence: CDR1 SQVTM, CDR2 ANQGSEA.

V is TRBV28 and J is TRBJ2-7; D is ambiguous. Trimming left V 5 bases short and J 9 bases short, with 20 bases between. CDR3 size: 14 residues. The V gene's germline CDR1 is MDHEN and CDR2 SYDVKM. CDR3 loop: CASSPRPYTDGQYF. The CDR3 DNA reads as TGTGCCAGCAGTCCCCGACCCTACACCGACGGGCAGTACTTC.

CDR3 region: CASALSGTISYEQYF. The CDR3 nucleotides read TGTGCCAGCGCCCTTTCCGGGACTATATCCTACGAGCAGTACTTC. The V gene is TRBV6-5, the J gene TRBJ2-7; 7 bases fit TRBD2. Germline values: CDR1 MNHEY, CDR2 SVGAGI. CDR3 length: 15 residues. Losses at the gene ends were 8 bases for V and 1 base for J; bases not matched to a gene: 11.

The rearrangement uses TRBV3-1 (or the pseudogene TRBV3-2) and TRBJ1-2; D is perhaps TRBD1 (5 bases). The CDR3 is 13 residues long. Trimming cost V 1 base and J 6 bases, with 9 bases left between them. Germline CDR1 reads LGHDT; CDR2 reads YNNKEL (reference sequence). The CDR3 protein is CASSQGGLHGYTF. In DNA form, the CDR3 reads TGTGCCAGCAGCCAAGGGGGACTTCATGGCTACACCTTC.

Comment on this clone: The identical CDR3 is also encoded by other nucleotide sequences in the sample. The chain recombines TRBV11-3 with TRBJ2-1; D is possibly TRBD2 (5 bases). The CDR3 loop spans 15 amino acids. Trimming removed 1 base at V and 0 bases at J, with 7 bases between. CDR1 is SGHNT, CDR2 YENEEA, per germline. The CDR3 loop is CASSLAGSSYNEQFF. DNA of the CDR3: TGTGCCAGCAGCTTAGCTGGGAGCTCCTACAATGAGCAGTTCTTC.

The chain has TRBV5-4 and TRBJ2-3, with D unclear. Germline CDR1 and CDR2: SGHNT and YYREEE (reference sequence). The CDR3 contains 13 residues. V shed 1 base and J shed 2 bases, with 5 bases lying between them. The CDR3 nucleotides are TGTGCCAGCAGCTTGCTTTCCACAGATACGCAGTATTTT. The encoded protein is CASSLLSTDTQYF.

DNA of the CDR3: TGTGCCATCAGGGGCCTGAACATGAACACTGAAGCTTTCTTT. Its translation: CAIRGLNMNTEAFF. The rearrangement uses TRBV10-3 and TRBJ1-1; D not certain. In germline, CDR1 is ENHRY, CDR2 SYGVKD. Between the trimmed V and J ends, which lost 6 bases and 0 bases, there was a span of 11 bases. CDR3 length: 14 residues.

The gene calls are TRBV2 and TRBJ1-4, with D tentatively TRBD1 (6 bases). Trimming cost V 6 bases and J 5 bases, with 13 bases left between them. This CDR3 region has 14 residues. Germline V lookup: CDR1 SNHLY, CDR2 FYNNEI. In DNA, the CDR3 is TGTGCCAGCAGCGAGAGGGACATGAATGAAAAACTGTTTTTT. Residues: CASSERDMNEKLFF.

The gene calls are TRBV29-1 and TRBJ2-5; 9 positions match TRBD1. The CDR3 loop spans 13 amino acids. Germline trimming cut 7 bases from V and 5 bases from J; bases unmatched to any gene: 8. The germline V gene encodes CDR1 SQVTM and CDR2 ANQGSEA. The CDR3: CSGSQGARETQYF. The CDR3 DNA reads TGCAGCGGATCACAGGGGGCCCGGGAGACCCAGTACTTC.

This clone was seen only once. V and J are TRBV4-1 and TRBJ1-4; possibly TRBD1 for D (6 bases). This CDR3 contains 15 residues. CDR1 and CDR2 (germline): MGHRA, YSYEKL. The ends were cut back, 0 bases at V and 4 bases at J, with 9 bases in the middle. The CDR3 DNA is TGCGCCAGCAGCCAAGATGGGGGGCGTAATGAAAAACTGTTTTTT. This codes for CASSQDGGRNEKLFF.

This CDR3 reads CSAEGPSYGYTF. The CDR3 DNA follows: TGCAGCGCAGAAGGTCCTTCCTATGGCTACACCTTC. The J gene is TRBJ1-2, the V gene TRBV29-1; no firm D call. Trimming left V 7 bases short and J 4 bases short, with 13 bases between. The CDR3 has 12 residues. The germline CDR1 and CDR2 sequences are SQVTM and ANQGSEA.

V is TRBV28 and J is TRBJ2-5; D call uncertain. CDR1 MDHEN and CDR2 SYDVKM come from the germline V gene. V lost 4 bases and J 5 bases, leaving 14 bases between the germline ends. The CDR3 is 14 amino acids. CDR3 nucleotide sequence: TGTGCCAGCAGTTCCCCGGTGGGTTGGGAGACCCAGTACTTC. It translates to CASSSPVGWETQYF.

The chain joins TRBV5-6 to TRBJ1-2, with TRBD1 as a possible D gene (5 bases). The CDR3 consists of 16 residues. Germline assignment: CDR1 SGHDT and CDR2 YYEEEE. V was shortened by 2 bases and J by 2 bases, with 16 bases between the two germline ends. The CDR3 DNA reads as TGTGCCAGCAGCTTTAAGCCCGGGACTTCGAACTATGGCTACACCTTC. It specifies CASSFKPGTSNYGYTF.

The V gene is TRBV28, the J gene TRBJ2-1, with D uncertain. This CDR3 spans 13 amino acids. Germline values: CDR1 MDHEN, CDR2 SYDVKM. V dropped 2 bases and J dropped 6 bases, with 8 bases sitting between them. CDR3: CASSLRYPNEQFF. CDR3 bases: TGTGCCAGCAGTTTACGCTACCCCAATGAGCAGTTCTTC.

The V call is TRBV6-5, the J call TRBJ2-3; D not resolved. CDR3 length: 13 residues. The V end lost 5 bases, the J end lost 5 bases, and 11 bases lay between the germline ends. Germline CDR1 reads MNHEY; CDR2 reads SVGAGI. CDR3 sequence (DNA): TGTGCCAGCAGTCGGTCTGGCGGAGATACGCAGTATTTT. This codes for CASSRSGGDTQYF.

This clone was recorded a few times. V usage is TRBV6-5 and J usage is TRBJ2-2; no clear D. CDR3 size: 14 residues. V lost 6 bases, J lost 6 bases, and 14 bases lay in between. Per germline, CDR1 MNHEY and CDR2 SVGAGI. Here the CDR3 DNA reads TGTGCCAGCAGGTCTCAGGCTAGATCCGGGGAGCTGTTTTTT. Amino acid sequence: CASRSQARSGELFF.

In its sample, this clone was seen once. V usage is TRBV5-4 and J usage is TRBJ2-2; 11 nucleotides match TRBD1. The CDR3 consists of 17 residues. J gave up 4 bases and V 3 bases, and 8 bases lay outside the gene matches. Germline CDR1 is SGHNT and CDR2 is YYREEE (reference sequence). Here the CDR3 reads CASSSKGQGAITGELFF. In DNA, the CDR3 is TGTGCCAGCAGCTCCAAAGGACAGGGGGCCATCACCGGGGAGCTGTTTTTT. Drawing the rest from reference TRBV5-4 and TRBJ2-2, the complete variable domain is ETGVTQSPTHLIKTRGQQVTLRCSSQSGHNTVSWYQQALGQGPQFIFQYYREEENGRGNFPPRFSGLQFPNYSSELNVNALELDDSALYLCASSSKGQGAITGELFFGEGSRLTVL.